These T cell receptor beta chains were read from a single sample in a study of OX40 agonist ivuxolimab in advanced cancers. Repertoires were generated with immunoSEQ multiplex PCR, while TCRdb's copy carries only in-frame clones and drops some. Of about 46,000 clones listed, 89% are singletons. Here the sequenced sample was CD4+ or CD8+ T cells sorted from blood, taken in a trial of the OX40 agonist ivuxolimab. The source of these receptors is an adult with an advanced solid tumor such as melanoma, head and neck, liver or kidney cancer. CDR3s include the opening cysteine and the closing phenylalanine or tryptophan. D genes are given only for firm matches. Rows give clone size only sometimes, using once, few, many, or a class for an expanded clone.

CDR3 protein: CSVRFGRAGVEETQYF
CDR3 DNA: TGCAGCGTTCGGTTTGGCCGAGCAGGGGTGGAAGAGACCCAGTACTTC
V gene: TRBV29-1
J gene: TRBJ2-5
D gene: .
clone size: .

CDR3 protein: CAWSVVGEQYF
CDR3 DNA: TGTGCCTGGAGTGTCGTCGGAGAGCAGTACTTC
V gene: TRBV30
J gene: TRBJ2-7
D gene: .
clone size: .

CDR3 protein: CASSLEQTANYGYTF
CDR3 DNA: TGTGCCAGCAGTTTAGAACAGACCGCTAACTATGGCTACACCTTC
V gene: TRBV28
J gene: TRBJ1-2
D gene: .
clone size: .

CDR3 protein: CASSELRGGRTVYEKLFF
CDR3 DNA: TGTGCCAGCAGTGAATTAAGGGGGGGAAGGACCGTATATGAAAAACTGTTTTTT
V gene: TRBV25-1
J gene: TRBJ1-4
D gene: .
clone size: .

CDR3 protein: CASGRSSYEQYF
CDR3 DNA: TGTGCCAGCGGGAGAAGCTCCTACGAGCAGTACTTC
V gene: TRBV27
J gene: TRBJ2-7
D gene: .
clone size: .

CDR3 protein: CASSSFTGELFF
CDR3 DNA: TGTGCCAGTAGTAGTTTCACCGGGGAGCTGTTTTTT
V gene: TRBV19
J gene: TRBJ2-2
D gene: .
clone size: .

CDR3 protein: CASSKEDGTISGNTIYF
CDR3 DNA: TGTGCCAGCAGCAAGGAGGACGGAACCATCTCTGGAAACACCATATATTTT
V gene: TRBV9
J gene: TRBJ1-3
D gene: .
clone size: .

CDR3 protein: CASSFGGQPFSYEQYF
CDR3 DNA: TGTGCCAGTAGTTTTGGGGGACAGCCTTTCTCCTACGAGCAGTACTTC
V gene: TRBV19
J gene: TRBJ2-7
D gene: TRBD1
clone size: .

CDR3 protein: CASSFGQDILAKNIQYF
CDR3 DNA: TGCGCCAGCAGCTTTGGACAGGACATCTTAGCCAAAAACATTCAGTACTTC
V gene: TRBV5-1
J gene: TRBJ2-4
D gene: TRBD1
clone size: .

CDR3 protein: CASSPFGESTDTQYF
CDR3 DNA: TGTGCCAGCAGCCCCTTTGGGGAAAGCACAGATACGCAGTATTTT
V gene: TRBV13
J gene: TRBJ2-3
D gene: .
clone size: .

CDR3 protein: CASSLGQATTYEQYF
CDR3 DNA: TGTGCCAGCAGCCTCGGACAGGCAACTACCTACGAGCAGTACTTC
V gene: TRBV7-6
J gene: TRBJ2-7
D gene: TRBD1
clone size: once

CDR3 protein: CASSVARVDRGNQIGELFF
CDR3 DNA: TGTGCCAGCAGCGTAGCTAGGGTGGACAGGGGGAATCAAATCGGGGAGCTGTTTTTT
V gene: TRBV9
J gene: TRBJ2-2
D gene: TRBD1
clone size: .

CDR3 protein: CARADYIPIEGANVLTF
CDR3 DNA: TGTGCCCGCGCTGACTACATACCAATTGAGGGGGCCAACGTCCTGACTTTC
V gene: TRBV7-2
J gene: TRBJ2-6
D gene: .
clone size: .

CDR3 protein: CASSQVHDNTEAFF
CDR3 DNA: TGCGCCAGCAGCCAAGTTCACGACAACACTGAAGCTTTCTTT
V gene: TRBV4-1
J gene: TRBJ1-1
D gene: .
clone size: .

CDR3 protein: CASSLLGGAYTDTQYF
CDR3 DNA: TGTGCCAGCAGCTTATTGGGCGGGGCCTACACAGATACGCAGTATTTT
V gene: TRBV7-6
J gene: TRBJ2-3
D gene: .
clone size: .

CDR3 protein: CASSRRGTVNQPQHF
CDR3 DNA: TGTGCCAGCAGCCGAAGAGGGACGGTCAATCAGCCCCAGCATTTT
V gene: TRBV6-1
J gene: TRBJ1-5
D gene: .
clone size: .

CDR3 protein: CASSLWQSSYTF
CDR3 DNA: TGTGCCAGCAGCTTGTGGCAATCTAGCTACACCTTC
V gene: TRBV5-6
J gene: TRBJ1-2
D gene: .
clone size: .

CDR3 protein: CASSIAGIYEQYF
CDR3 DNA: TGTGCCAGTAGTATAGCCGGGATCTACGAGCAGTACTTC
V gene: TRBV19
J gene: TRBJ2-7
D gene: .
clone size: .

CDR3 protein: CASGIGQLNSPLHF
CDR3 DNA: TGTGCCAGTGGAATCGGACAGTTAAATTCACCCCTCCACTTT
V gene: TRBV19
J gene: TRBJ1-6
D gene: .
clone size: .

CDR3 protein: CASSLMGLAYTGELFF
CDR3 DNA: TGTGCCAGCAGTTTAATGGGACTAGCCTACACCGGGGAGCTGTTTTTT
V gene: TRBV28
J gene: TRBJ2-2
D gene: TRBD2
clone size: .

CDR3 protein: CASSPAGSQYEQYF
CDR3 DNA: TGTGCCAGCTCACCAGCAGGAAGCCAATACGAGCAGTACTTC
V gene: TRBV18
J gene: TRBJ2-7
D gene: .
clone size: .

CDR3 protein: CAWSGGSVEKLFF
CDR3 DNA: TGTGCCTGGAGTGGTGGGAGCGTTGAAAAACTGTTTTTT
V gene: TRBV30
J gene: TRBJ1-4
D gene: .
clone size: .